This T cell receptor (beta chain) was obtained from a study of blood T cells in healthy people across ages. CDR1 and CDR2 from the germline V gene are SGHRS and YFSETQ. The V and J ends lost 1 base and 1 base respectively, with 12 bases between them. The CDR3 runs to 15 residues. The use of a sample-barcoded 5' primer and a J-beta primer mix characterized a second PCR of about 7 to 12 cycles. Using its own MiXCR run on the 5' RACE reads, TCRdb lists one record per CDR3 protein. The sample contains 1.5 million to 2 million distinct CDR3 sequences, 49% of which appear only once. At least 6 million PBMCs were isolated per sample.

Specimen: blood. The chain uses TRBV5-1 and TRBJ2-7, with D uncertain. This receptor was taken from a woman aged 35 to 49 in good health. The CDR3 nucleotides read TGCGCCAGCAGCTTGACAACGGGCCAATCCTACGAGCAGTACTTC. It is translated as CASSLTTGQSYEQYF.